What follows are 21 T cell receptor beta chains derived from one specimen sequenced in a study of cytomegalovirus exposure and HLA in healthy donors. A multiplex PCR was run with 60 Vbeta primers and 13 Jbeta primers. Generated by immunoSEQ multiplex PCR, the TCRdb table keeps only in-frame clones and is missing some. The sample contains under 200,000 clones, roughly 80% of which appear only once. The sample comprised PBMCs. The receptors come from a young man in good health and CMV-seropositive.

The CDR3 region has the DNA TGTGCCATCGGCCCTAGCGGGGGGGTCTCCTACGAGCAGTACTTC. Encoded protein: CAIGPSGGVSYEQYF. The chain couples TRBV10-3 to TRBJ2-7, with TRBD2 matching over 12 bases. Unmatched junction bases numbered 5, after V lost 8 bases and J lost 0 bases. The germline CDR1 and CDR2 sequences are ENHRY and SYGVKD. This CDR3 region has 15 residues.

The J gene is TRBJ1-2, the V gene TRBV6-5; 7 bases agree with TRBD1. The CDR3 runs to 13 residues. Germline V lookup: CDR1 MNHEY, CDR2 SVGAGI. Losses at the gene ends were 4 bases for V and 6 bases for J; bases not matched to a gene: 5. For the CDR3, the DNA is TGTGCCAGCAGTTGGAGGGGGCGGGATGGCTACACCTTC. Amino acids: CASSWRGRDGYTF.

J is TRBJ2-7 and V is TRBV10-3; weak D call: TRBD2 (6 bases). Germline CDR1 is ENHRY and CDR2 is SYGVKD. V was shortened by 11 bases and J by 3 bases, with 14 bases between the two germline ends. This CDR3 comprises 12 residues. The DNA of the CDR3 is TGTGCCGCCGCCCCGGGGGACTACGAGCAGTACTTC. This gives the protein CAAAPGDYEQYF.

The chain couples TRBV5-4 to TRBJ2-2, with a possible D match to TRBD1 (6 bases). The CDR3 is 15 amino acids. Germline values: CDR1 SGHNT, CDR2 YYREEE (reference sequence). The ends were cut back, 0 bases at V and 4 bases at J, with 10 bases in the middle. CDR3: CASSLVGASTGELFF. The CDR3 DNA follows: TGTGCCAGCAGCTTGGTGGGGGCGAGCACCGGGGAGCTGTTTTTT.

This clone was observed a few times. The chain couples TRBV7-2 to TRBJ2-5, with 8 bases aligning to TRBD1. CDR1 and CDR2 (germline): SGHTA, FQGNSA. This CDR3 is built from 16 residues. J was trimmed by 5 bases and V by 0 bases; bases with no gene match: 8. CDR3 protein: CASSLALQGARETQYF. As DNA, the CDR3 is TGTGCCAGCAGCTTAGCACTTCAGGGGGCGCGGGAGACCCAGTACTTC.

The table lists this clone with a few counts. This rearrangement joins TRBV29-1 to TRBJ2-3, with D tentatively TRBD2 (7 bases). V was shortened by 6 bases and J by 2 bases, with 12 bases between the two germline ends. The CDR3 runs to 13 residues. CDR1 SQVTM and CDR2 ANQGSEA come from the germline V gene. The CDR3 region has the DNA TGCAGCGTAGGGGGGGGTTCCACAGATACGCAGTATTTT. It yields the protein CSVGGGSTDTQYF.

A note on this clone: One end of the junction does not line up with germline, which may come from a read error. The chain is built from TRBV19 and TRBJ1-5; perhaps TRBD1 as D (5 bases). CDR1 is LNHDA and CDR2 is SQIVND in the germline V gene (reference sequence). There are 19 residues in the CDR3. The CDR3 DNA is TGTGCCAGTAGTATAGATCCTTTGATGGCGGACATTAGCAATCAGCCTCAGCATTTT. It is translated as CASSIDPLMADISNQPQHF. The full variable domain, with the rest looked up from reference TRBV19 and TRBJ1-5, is DGGITQSPKYLFRKEGQNVTLSCEQNLNHDAMYWYRQDPGQGLRLIYYSQIVNDFQKGDIAEGYSVSREKKESFPLTVTSAQKNPTAFYLCASSIDPLMADISNQPQHFGDGTRLSIL.

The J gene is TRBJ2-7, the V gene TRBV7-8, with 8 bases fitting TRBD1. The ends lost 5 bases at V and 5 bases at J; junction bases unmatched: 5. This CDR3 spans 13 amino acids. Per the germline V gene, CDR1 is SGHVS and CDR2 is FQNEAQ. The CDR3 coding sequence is TGTGCCAGCAGCCCCCAGACAGGGGACGAGCAGTACTTC. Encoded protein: CASSPQTGDEQYF.

The CDR3 sequence: CASSQMGDRGPTEAFF. The CDR3 DNA sequence: TGTGCCAGCAGCCAGATGGGGGACAGGGGTCCCACTGAAGCTTTCTTT. This rearrangement joins TRBV7-6 to TRBJ1-1; 10 nucleotides align to TRBD1. Unmatched junction bases numbered 10, after V lost 5 bases and J lost 4 bases. CDR1 SGHVS and CDR2 FNYEAQ come from the germline V gene. This CDR3 region has 16 residues.

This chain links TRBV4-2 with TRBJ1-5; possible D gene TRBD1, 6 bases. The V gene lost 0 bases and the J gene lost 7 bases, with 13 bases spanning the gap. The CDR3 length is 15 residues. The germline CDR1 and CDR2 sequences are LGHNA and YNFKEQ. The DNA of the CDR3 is TGTGCCAGCAGCCAAGATAGCGGGGGCCGACAGCCCCAGCATTTT. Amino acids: CASSQDSGGRQPQHF.

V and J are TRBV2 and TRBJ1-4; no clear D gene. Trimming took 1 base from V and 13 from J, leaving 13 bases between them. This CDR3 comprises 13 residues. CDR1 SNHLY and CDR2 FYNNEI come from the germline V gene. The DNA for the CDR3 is TGTGCCAGCAGTGAAGGGGGTGGGAGGGTACTGTTTTTT. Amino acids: CASSEGGGRVLFF.

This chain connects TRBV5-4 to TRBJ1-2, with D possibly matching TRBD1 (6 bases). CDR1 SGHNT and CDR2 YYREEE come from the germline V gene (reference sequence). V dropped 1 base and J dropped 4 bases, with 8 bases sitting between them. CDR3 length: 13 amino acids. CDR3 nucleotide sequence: TGTGCCAGCAGCTTGTCGGACAGCTATGGCTACACCTTC. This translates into CASSLSDSYGYTF.

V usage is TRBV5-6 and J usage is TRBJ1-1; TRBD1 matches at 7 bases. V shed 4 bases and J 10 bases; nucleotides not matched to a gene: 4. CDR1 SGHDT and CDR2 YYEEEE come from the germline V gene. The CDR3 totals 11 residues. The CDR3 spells CASSGTGAAFF. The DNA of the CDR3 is TGTGCCAGCAGCGGCACAGGGGCAGCTTTCTTT.

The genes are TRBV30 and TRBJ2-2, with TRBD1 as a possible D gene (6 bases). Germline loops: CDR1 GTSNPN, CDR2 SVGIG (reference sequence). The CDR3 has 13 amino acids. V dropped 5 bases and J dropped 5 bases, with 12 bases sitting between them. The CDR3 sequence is CAWLLQGTGELFF. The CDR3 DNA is TGTGCCTGGCTTCTGCAGGGGACCGGGGAGCTGTTTTTT.

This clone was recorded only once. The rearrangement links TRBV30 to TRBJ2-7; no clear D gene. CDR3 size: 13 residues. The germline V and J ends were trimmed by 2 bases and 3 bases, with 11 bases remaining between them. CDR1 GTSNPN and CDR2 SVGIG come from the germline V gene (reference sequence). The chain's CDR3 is CAWSIRHNYEQYF. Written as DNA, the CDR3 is TGTGCCTGGAGTATCCGACACAACTACGAGCAGTACTTC.

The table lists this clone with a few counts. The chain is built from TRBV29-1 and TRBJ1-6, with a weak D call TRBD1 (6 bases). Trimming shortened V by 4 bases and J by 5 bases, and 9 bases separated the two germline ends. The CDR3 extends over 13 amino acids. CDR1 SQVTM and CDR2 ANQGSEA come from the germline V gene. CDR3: CSVGTENNSPLHF. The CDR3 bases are TGCAGCGTTGGGACAGAGAATAATTCACCCCTCCACTTT.

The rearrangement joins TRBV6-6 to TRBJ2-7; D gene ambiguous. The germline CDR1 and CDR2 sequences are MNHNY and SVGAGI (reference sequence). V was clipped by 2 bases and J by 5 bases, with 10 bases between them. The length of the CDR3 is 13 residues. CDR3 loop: CASSYDDEDEQYF. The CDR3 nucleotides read TGTGCCAGCAGTTACGACGACGAGGACGAGCAGTACTTC.

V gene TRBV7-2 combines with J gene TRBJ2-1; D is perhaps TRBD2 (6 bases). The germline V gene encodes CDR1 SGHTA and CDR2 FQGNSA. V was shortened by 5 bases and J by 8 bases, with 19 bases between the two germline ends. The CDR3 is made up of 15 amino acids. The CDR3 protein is CASSINLSGWDEQFF. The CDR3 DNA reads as TGTGCCAGCAGCATAAATCTAAGCGGGTGGGATGAGCAGTTCTTC.

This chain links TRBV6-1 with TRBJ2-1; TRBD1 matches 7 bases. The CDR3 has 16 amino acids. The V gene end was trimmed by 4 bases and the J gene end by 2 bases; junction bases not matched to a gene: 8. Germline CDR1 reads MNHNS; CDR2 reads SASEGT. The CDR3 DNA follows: TGTGCCAGCAGTGTTCACAGGGGAGAACCCTACAATGAGCAGTTCTTC. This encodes CASSVHRGEPYNEQFF.

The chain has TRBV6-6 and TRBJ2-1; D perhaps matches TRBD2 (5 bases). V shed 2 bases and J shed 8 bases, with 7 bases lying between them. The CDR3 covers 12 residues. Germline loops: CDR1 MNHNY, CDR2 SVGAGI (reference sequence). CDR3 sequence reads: CASSYEGHEQFF. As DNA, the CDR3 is TGTGCCAGCAGTTACGAGGGTCATGAGCAGTTCTTC.

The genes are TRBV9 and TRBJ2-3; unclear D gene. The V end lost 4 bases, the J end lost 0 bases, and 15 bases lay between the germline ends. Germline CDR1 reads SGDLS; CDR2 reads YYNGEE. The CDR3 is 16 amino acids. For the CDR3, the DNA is TGTGCCAGCAGCTCCGAGAAGCTTACTAGCACAGATACGCAGTATTTT. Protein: CASSSEKLTSTDTQYF. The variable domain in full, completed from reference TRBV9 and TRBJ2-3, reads DSGVTQTPKHLITATGQRVTLRCSPRSGDLSVYWYQQSLDQGLQFLIQYYNGEERAKGNILERFSAQQFPDLHSELNLSSLELGDSALYFCASSSEKLTSTDTQYFGPGTRLTVL.